A selection of T cell receptor beta chains follows, all from one sample in a study of T cells in Graves' hyperthyroidism and ophthalmopathy. TCRdb reanalysed the multiplex PCR reads using MiXCR and keeps one entry per CDR3 protein. The sample records around 690,000 distinct CDR3 sequences, approximately 15% being singletons. The sequenced material came from blood. The source of these receptors is a man between 50 and 59 years old with Graves' hyperthyroidism. CDR3s include the opening cysteine and the closing phenylalanine or tryptophan. D genes are given only for firm matches. Part of the rows lack a size; the others show once, few, many or a class for expanded clones.

J	D	V	size	DNA	CDR3
TRBJ2-1	TRBD2	TRBV5-1	many	TGCGCCAGCATCTTGGTAGCGGGGTCCTACAATGAGCAGTTCTTC	CASILVAGSYNEQFF
TRBJ1-1	TRBD1	TRBV28	many	TGTGCCAGCAGTGGACAGGGTATTTACACTGAAGCTTTCTTT	CASSGQGIYTEAFF
TRBJ2-7	.	TRBV12-3/TRBV12-4	many	TGTGCCAGCAGTTTCCGTTGGGGTTCTTCCTACGAGCAGTACTTC	CASSFRWGSSYEQYF
TRBJ2-7	TRBD1	TRBV12-3/TRBV12-4	many	TGTGCCAGCGCCCCACAGGGGGACTACGAGCAGTACTTC	CASAPQGDYEQYF
TRBJ2-1	TRBD2	TRBV4-1	.	TGCGCCAGCAGCCCGTTGACTAGCGCCTACAATGAGCAGTTCTTC	CASSPLTSAYNEQFF
TRBJ2-7	.	TRBV7-2	.	TGTGCCAGCAGCTCACACCCGGGACACGGTGTAGAGCAGTACTTC	CASSSHPGHGVEQYF
TRBJ2-7	.	TRBV13	.	TGTGCCAGCAGCTTCACCGGAGGAGATCAGTACTTC	CASSFTGGDQYF
TRBJ2-1	.	TRBV7-2	many	TGTGCCAGCAGCTTAGAATTAGTGTCTGGTTCTGAGCAGTTCTTC	CASSLELVSGSEQFF
TRBJ2-1	.	TRBV7-2	.	TGTGCCAGCAGCTTAGCGTACAGTACCTACAATGAGCAGTTCTTC	CASSLAYSTYNEQFF
TRBJ2-1	TRBD2	TRBV6-1	many	TGTGCCAGCAGACTAGCGGGAGCCGTCGCGAATGAGCAGTTCTTC	CASRLAGAVANEQFF
TRBJ1-1	.	TRBV2	many	TGTGCCAGCAGTCCGTCCCAGGGCTCTTCTTTCTTT	CASSPSQGSSFF
TRBJ2-1	TRBD2	TRBV5-1	many	TGCGCCAGCAGCCCTAGGACCCGACTAGCCGGGAATGAGCAGTTCTTC	CASSPRTRLAGNEQFF
TRBJ1-1	.	TRBV2	many	TGTGCCAGCAGTGTATCAGGGCTAGGTACTGAAGCTTTCTTT	CASSVSGLGTEAFF
TRBJ1-2	.	TRBV29-1	few	TGCAGCGTTGGGGACGGGAACTATGGCTACACCTTC	CSVGDGNYGYTF
TRBJ2-1	TRBD2	TRBV2	many	TGTGCCAGCAGTGAAAGGCTAGCGGGAAGGGGTGAGCAGTTCTTC	CASSERLAGRGEQFF
TRBJ1-1	.	TRBV7-9	many	TGTGCCAGCAGCCCGATCTTACAGGGCCTGAACACTGAAGCTTTCTTT	CASSPILQGLNTEAFF
TRBJ2-1	TRBD2	TRBV12-3/TRBV12-4	few	TGTGCCAGCAGTTTAGGACTAGCGGGAGGGCCTTTTGAGCAGTTCTTC	CASSLGLAGGPFEQFF
TRBJ2-7	.	TRBV7-6	.	TGTGCCAGCAGCTTAGCGGGACCAGCCGCCACAGGGAAATACGAGCAGTACTTC	CASSLAGPAATGKYEQYF
TRBJ1-1	.	TRBV5-1	.	TGCGCCAGCAGCTGGTGGGGGAGCGATAGCACTGAAGCTTTCTTT	CASSWWGSDSTEAFF
TRBJ2-7	TRBD1	TRBV3-1	.	TGTGCCAGCAGTCCCACGGGACAGGGCGGTTACGAGCAGTACTTC	CASSPTGQGGYEQYF
TRBJ2-2	.	TRBV2	many	TGTGCCAGCAGTGAAGGAGGAAGAGGGTCGAACACCGGGGAGCTGTTTTTT	CASSEGGRGSNTGELFF
TRBJ1-5	TRBD1	TRBV30	.	TGTGCCTGGAGTACGGCCGGGACAGATGATCAGCCCCAGCATTTT	CAWSTAGTDDQPQHF
TRBJ1-2	.	TRBV20-1	.	TGCAGTGCTATACAGCTAAACTATGGCTACACCTTC	CSAIQLNYGYTF